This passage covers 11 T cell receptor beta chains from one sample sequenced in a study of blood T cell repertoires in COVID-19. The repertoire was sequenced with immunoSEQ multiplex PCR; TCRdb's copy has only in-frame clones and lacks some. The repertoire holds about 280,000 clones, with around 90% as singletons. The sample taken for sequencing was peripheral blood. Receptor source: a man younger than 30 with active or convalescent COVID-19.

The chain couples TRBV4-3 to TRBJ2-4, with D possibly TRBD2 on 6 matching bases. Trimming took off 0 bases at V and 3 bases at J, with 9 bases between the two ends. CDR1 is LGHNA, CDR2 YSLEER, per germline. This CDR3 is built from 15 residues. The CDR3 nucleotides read TGCGCCAGCAGCCAAGATTGGGGGGACAAAAACATTCAGTACTTC. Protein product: CASSQDWGDKNIQYF.

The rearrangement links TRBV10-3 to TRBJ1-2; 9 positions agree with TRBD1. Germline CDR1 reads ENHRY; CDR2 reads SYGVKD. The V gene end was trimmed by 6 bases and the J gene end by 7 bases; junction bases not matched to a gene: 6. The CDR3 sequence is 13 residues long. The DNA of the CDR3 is TGTGCCATCAGGGGAGACAGGGGGGGTGGCTACACCTTC. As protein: CAIRGDRGGGYTF.

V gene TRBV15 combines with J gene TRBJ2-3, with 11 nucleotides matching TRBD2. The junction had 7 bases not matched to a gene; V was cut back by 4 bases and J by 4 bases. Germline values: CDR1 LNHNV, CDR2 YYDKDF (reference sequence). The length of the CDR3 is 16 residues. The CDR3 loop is CATSIVRTSGPDTQYF. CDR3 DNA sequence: TGTGCCACCAGCATTGTTAGGACTAGCGGGCCAGATACGCAGTATTTT.

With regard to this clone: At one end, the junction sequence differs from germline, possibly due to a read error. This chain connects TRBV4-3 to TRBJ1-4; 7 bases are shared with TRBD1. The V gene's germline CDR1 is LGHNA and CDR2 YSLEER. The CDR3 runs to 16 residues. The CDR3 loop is CASRQASEGAGEKLFF. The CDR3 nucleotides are TGCGCCAGCAGACAAGCCTCAGAGGGGGCCGGGGAAAAACTGTTTTTT.

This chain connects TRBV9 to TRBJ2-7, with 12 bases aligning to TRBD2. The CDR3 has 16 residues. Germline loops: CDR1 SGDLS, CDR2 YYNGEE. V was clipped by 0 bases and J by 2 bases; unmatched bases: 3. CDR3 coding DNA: TGTGCCAGCAGCGTAGGGGGACTAGCGGGTACCTACGAGCAGTACTTC. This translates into CASSVGGLAGTYEQYF.

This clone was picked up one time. CDR3 protein: CASSLRRDNEQFF. CDR3 sequence (DNA): TGTGCCAGCAGCCTCCGACGGGACAATGAGCAGTTCTTC. This chain links TRBV5-6 with TRBJ2-1; D unclear. Trimming removed 4 bases from V and 5 bases from J, with 10 bases in between. Germline CDR1 is SGHDT and CDR2 is YYEEEE. CDR3 length: 13 residues.

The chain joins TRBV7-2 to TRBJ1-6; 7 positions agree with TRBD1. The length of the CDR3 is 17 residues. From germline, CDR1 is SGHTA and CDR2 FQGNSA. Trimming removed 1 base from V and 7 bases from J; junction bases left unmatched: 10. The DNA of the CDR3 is TGTGCCAGCAGCTTAGATGGAGGCTGGGACAGAAATTCACCCCTCCACTTT. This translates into CASSLDGGWDRNSPLHF.

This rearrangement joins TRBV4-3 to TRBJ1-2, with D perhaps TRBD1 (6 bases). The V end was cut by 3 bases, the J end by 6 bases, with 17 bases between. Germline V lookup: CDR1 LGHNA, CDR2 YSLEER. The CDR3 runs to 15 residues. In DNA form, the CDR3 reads TGCGCCAGCAGCCAGGTATGGACAGCCGCCGATGGCTACACCTTC. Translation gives CASSQVWTAADGYTF.

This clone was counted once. CDR3 amino acids: CASSTQTARLNYGYTF. CDR3 in DNA: TGTGCCAGCAGCACCCAGACAGCGCGCCTTAACTATGGCTACACCTTC. The gene calls are TRBV7-2 and TRBJ1-2; D perhaps matches TRBD1 (5 bases). Between the trimmed V and J ends, which lost 5 bases and 1 base, there was a span of 17 bases. The V gene's germline CDR1 is SGHTA and CDR2 FQGNSA. This CDR3 is built from 16 residues.

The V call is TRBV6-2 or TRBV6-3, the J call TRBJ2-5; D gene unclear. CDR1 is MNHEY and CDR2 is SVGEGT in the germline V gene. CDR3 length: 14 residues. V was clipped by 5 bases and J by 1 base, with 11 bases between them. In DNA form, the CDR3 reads TGTGCCAGCAGTACCTACCTGCCCCAAGAGACCCAGTACTTC. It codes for CASSTYLPQETQYF.

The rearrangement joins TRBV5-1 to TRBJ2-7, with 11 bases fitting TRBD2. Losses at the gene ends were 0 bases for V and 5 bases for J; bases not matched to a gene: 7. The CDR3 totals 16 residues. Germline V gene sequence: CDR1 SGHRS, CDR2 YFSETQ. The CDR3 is CASSLGLAGGYNEQYF. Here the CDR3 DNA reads TGCGCCAGCAGCTTGGGGCTAGCGGGGGGTTACAACGAGCAGTACTTC.